The rows below give T cell receptor beta chains drawn from one sample of a study of T cell repertoires in cytomegalovirus infection. TCRdb re-analysed the reads in MiXCR, keeping a single row per CDR3 protein. The sample lists fewer than 300,000 distinct CDR3 sequences, around 25% occurring once. The sample taken for sequencing was PBMCs. The receptors were sampled from a human donor in good health (CMV status not recorded). Some clones in this sample may be carry-over from other donors' samples. The CDR3 runs from the conserved cysteine through the conserved F or W. The D gene is left open where the match is weak. Only part of the rows carry a size: once, few, many, or a class if the clone is expanded.

D	J	V	size	CDR3	DNA
-	TRBJ2-6	TRBV28	-	CASTFRAHSGANVLTF	TGTGCCAGCACCTTCCGGGCCCACTCTGGGGCCAACGTCCTGACTTTC
TRBD1	TRBJ1-6	TRBV28	-	CASSATGLNSPLHF	TGTGCCAGCAGTGCGACAGGGTTGAATTCACCCCTCCACTTT
TRBD1	TRBJ1-2	TRBV19	-	CASSTGNRGGGYTF	TGTGCCAGTAGTACAGGAAACAGGGGCGGGGGCTACACCTTC
-	TRBJ1-1	TRBV5-5	-	CASSLPPNTEAFF	TGTGCCAGCAGCTTGCCCCCGAACACTGAAGCTTTCTTT
TRBD2	TRBJ2-1	TRBV5-6	-	CASSLAPRTSGSEHNEQFF	TGTGCCAGCAGCTTGGCGCCCAGGACTAGCGGGAGTGAACACAATGAGCAGTTCTTC
-	TRBJ2-7	TRBV5-4	-	CASSLGGKYEQYF	TGTGCCAGCAGCTTAGGGGGGAAGTACGAGCAGTACTTC
-	TRBJ1-2	TRBV29-1	-	CSVGVGRGDGYTF	TGCAGCGTTGGTGTCGGTAGAGGGGATGGCTACACCTTC
TRBD1	TRBJ1-2	TRBV5-1	-	CASSLERGHYGYTF	TGCGCCAGCAGCTTGGAGAGGGGGCACTATGGCTACACCTTC
-	TRBJ2-1	TRBV11-3	few	CASSLRNGNEQFF	TGTGCCAGCAGCTTAAGGAACGGGAATGAGCAGTTCTTC
TRBD2	TRBJ2-5	TRBV7-9	few	CASSFHLAGEETQYF	TGTGCCAGCAGCTTTCATCTAGCGGGGGAAGAGACCCAGTACTTC
TRBD1	TRBJ1-5	TRBV28	-	CASSPGQGSNQPQHF	TGTGCCAGCAGCCCGGGACAGGGGAGCAATCAGCCCCAGCATTTT
TRBD2	TRBJ2-3	TRBV11-2	few	CASRPGLATDTQYF	TGTGCCAGCAGACCGGGACTAGCGACAGATACGCAGTATTTT
TRBD2	TRBJ2-7	TRBV28	many	CASSFSLAGLTYEQYF	TGTGCCAGCAGTTTCTCTCTAGCGGGCTTAACCTACGAGCAGTACTTC
-	TRBJ1-1	TRBV6-2/TRBV6-3	-	CASRSSGVTEAFF	TGTGCCAGCAGGTCGTCAGGGGTGACTGAAGCTTTCTTT